The 3 T cell receptor beta chains presented below share a single source sample, sequenced in a study of early T cells in non-severe SARS-CoV-2 infection. Each CDR3 protein gets one entry after TCRdb re-called the 5' RACE reads with MiXCR. The sample shows over 90,000 distinct CDR3 sequences, about 12% of them seen only once. Sequences were derived from whole blood, sampled at baseline. These receptor sequences come from an adult who was a healthcare worker with PCR-confirmed SARS-CoV-2 infection or an uninfected control (not recorded which).

At least ten counts were recorded for this clonotype. The V gene is TRBV18, the J gene TRBJ1-1; 8 bases line up with TRBD1. The CDR3 is 14 amino acids. Trimming removed 6 bases from V and 5 bases from J; junction bases left unmatched: 8. Germline CDR1 and CDR2: KGHSH and LQKENI. The CDR3 bases are TGTGCCAGCTCGCGGCAGGGGGCTAATACTGAAGCTTTCTTT. Translating gives CASSRQGANTEAFF.

This clonotype appeared a few times. CDR3 amino acids: CASTVAGANNEQFF. The CDR3 DNA reads as TGTGCCAGCACCGTAGCGGGAGCGAACAATGAGCAGTTCTTC. This sequence joins TRBV7-6 and TRBJ2-1, with 9 bases aligning to TRBD2. V was pared by 7 bases and J by 5 bases, with 6 bases of the junction left unmatched. CDR1 and CDR2 from the germline V gene are SGHVS and FNYEAQ. The CDR3 covers 14 residues.

The table lists this clonotype with a few counts. This sequence joins TRBV7-9 and TRBJ2-5, with TRBD1 matching over 10 bases. The germline V gene has CDR1 SEHNR and CDR2 FQNEAQ (reference sequence). This CDR3 region has 15 residues. The junction had 4 bases not matched to a gene; V was cut back by 1 base and J by 5 bases. The DNA of the CDR3 is TGTGCCAGCAGCTTAGGAGACAGGGGGCCGGAGACCCAGTACTTC. Its translation: CASSLGDRGPETQYF.